The rows below give T cell receptor beta chains drawn from one sample of a study of blood T cell repertoires in COVID-19. Here immunoSEQ multiplex PCR was the method, and the copy in TCRdb shows in-frame clones only, minus some. The data show around 300,000 clones, 89% seen once. The sample was peripheral blood. The origin of the receptors is a woman aged 40 to 49 who had recovered from COVID-19. Each CDR3 is given with its conserved first and last residue. The D gene is left open where the match is weak. Size values are once, few and many counts, or a class for expanded clones, and some rows have none.

v_call	clone_size	j_call	d_call	cdr3_length	cdr3_aa	cdr3_nt
TRBV2	-	TRBJ2-5	-	16	CASRPRRGGAGETQYF	TGTGCCAGCAGGCCGAGGAGGGGGGGAGCCGGGGAGACCCAGTACTTC
TRBV7-2	-	TRBJ2-1	TRBD2	15	CASSPRLAGNNEQFF	TGTGCCAGCAGCCCCCGCCTAGCGGGAAACAATGAGCAGTTCTTC
TRBV18	once	TRBJ2-3	TRBD1	16	CASSPPGTGVADTQYF	TGTGCCAGCTCACCACCCGGGACAGGGGTGGCAGATACGCAGTATTTT
TRBV2	-	TRBJ1-4	TRBD1	14	CASRQGQGIEKLFF	TGTGCCAGTAGACAGGGGCAAGGGATTGAAAAACTGTTTTTT
TRBV6-2/TRBV6-3	-	TRBJ2-5	TRBD2	19	CASSYSDMTSGDIGETQYF	TGTGCCAGCAGTTACTCGGACATGACTAGCGGGGACATAGGGGAGACCCAGTACTTC
TRBV7-9	-	TRBJ2-5	-	11	CASSPGETQYF	TGTGCCAGCAGCCCAGGAGAGACCCAGTACTTC
TRBV15	-	TRBJ2-7	-	13	CATSGPPGDEQYF	TGTGCCACCAGCGGTCCCCCAGGGGACGAGCAGTACTTC
TRBV6-1	-	TRBJ2-7	-	15	CASSELFAGTYEQYF	TGTGCCAGCAGTGAGTTGTTCGCAGGGACCTACGAGCAGTACTTC
TRBV3-1/TRBV3-2	-	TRBJ2-3	-	12	CASSLKRDTQYF	TGTGCCAGCAGCCTAAAGCGAGATACGCAGTATTTT
TRBV5-4	-	TRBJ2-1	-	15	CASSLAEERPNEQFF	TGTGCCAGCAGCTTGGCCGAGGAGAGGCCCAATGAGCAGTTCTTC
TRBV28	-	TRBJ1-2	-	11	CASSKQVGYTF	TGTGCCAGCAGCAAACAAGTCGGCTACACCTTC
TRBV15	-	TRBJ2-1	TRBD2	15	CATSNPAGGYNEQFF	TGTGCCACCAGCAACCCAGCGGGAGGTTACAATGAGCAGTTCTTC
TRBV27	-	TRBJ2-7	-	14	CASSPRVPAGEQYF	TGTGCCAGCAGCCCGCGGGTGCCGGCGGGCGAGCAGTACTTC
TRBV7-8	-	TRBJ2-3	TRBD2	15	CASSLVGGRTDTQYF	TGTGCCAGCAGCTTAGTCGGCGGGAGGACAGATACGCAGTATTTT
TRBV27	-	TRBJ1-2	-	14	CASSSVGGASGYTF	TGTGCCAGCAGTTCCGTAGGGGGGGCCTCTGGCTACACCTTC
TRBV15	-	TRBJ2-3	TRBD2	15	CATSSGTSGSDTQYF	TGTGCCACCAGCAGTGGGACTAGCGGATCAGATACGCAGTATTTT
TRBV28	-	TRBJ1-1	TRBD1	13	CASSHRGNTEAFF	TGTGCCAGCAGTCACAGGGGTAACACTGAAGCTTTCTTT
TRBV4-1	-	TRBJ2-1	-	17	CASSQDSGTGRYNEQFF	TGCGCCAGCAGCCAAGATAGCGGGACAGGGAGGTACAATGAGCAGTTCTTC
TRBV7-2	few	TRBJ1-5	-	15	CASSLATGGNQPQHF	TGTGCCAGCAGCTTAGCAACGGGGGGCAATCAGCCCCAGCATTTT
TRBV30	-	TRBJ2-1	TRBD2	15	CAWSQLAGIYNEQFF	TGTGCCTGGAGCCAACTAGCGGGCATTTACAATGAGCAGTTCTTC
TRBV21-1	once	TRBJ2-7	-	18	CASSKKFEREGQTYEQYF	TGTGCCAGCAGCAAAAAGTTCGAGCGGGAGGGCCAGACCTACGAGCAGTACTTC
TRBV10-3	-	TRBJ2-5	TRBD2	17	CAISESLASGRGETQYF	TGTGCCATCAGTGAGTCTTTGGCTAGCGGGAGGGGAGAGACCCAGTACTTC
TRBV3-1/TRBV3-2	-	TRBJ2-3	-	14	CASSQRLEADTQYF	TGTGCCAGCAGCCAACGGCTAGAGGCAGATACGCAGTATTTT
TRBV2	once	TRBJ2-2	TRBD2	16	CASSAQLAGDTGELFF	TGTGCCAGCAGTGCTCAACTAGCGGGGGACACCGGGGAGCTGTTTTTT
TRBV11-3	-	TRBJ2-7	TRBD2	15	CASSLDWGGTYEQYF	TGTGCCAGCAGCTTAGATTGGGGGGGTACCTACGAGCAGTACTTC
TRBV27	-	TRBJ2-7	TRBD1	13	CASSADRADEQYF	TGTGCCAGCAGTGCCGACAGGGCCGATGAGCAGTACTTC
TRBV19	-	TRBJ2-1	TRBD2	15	CASTTSGSVGNEQFF	TGTGCCAGTACGACTAGCGGGAGTGTAGGCAATGAGCAGTTCTTC
TRBV30	-	TRBJ1-2	-	11	CAWAGDYGYTF	TGTGCCTGGGCGGGGGACTATGGCTACACCTTC
TRBV27	-	TRBJ2-5	TRBD1	16	CASSLTPGTAQETQYF	TGTGCCAGCAGTTTGACCCCCGGGACAGCCCAAGAGACCCAGTACTTC
TRBV7-2	-	TRBJ2-3	-	15	CASSLGGANTDTQYF	TGTGCCAGCAGCCTCGGTGGGGCGAACACAGATACGCAGTATTTT
TRBV29-1	-	TRBJ1-1	-	13	CSVLVNMNTEAFF	TGCAGCGTCCTAGTTAACATGAACACTGAAGCTTTCTTT
TRBV5-1	-	TRBJ2-3	TRBD1	15	CASTSGQGWADTQYF	TGCGCCAGCACCTCGGGACAGGGTTGGGCAGATACGCAGTATTTT
TRBV5-1	-	TRBJ2-7	TRBD2	14	CASSLASGSYEQYF	TGCGCCAGCAGCTTGGCTAGCGGATCCTACGAGCAGTACTTC
TRBV27	-	TRBJ2-3	TRBD2	15	CASSVGLAGTDTQYF	TGTGCCAGCAGCGTAGGACTAGCAGGCACAGATACGCAGTATTTT
TRBV30	-	TRBJ1-2	-	14	CAWSETGHNYGYTF	TGTGCCTGGAGTGAAACGGGACACAACTATGGCTACACCTTC
TRBV5-4	-	TRBJ2-1	-	13	CASSGEVQSEQFF	TGTGCCAGCAGCGGGGAGGTACAGAGTGAGCAGTTCTTC
TRBV7-2	-	TRBJ1-2	-	16	CASSLGGPEGHYGYTF	TGTGCCAGCAGCTTAGGGGGACCGGAGGGGCACTATGGCTACACCTTC
TRBV12-3/TRBV12-4	-	TRBJ2-7	-	11	CASSAPGEQYF	TGTGCCAGCAGCGCGCCGGGGGAGCAGTACTTC
TRBV7-6	-	TRBJ2-2	-	17	CASSSIGASDSPGELFF	TGTGCCAGCAGTTCAATTGGGGCTAGCGATTCCCCCGGGGAGCTGTTTTTT
TRBV5-6	-	TRBJ2-7	-	15	CASSLVGGTSYEQYF	TGTGCCAGCAGCTTGGTTGGGGGGACGTCCTACGAGCAGTACTTC
TRBV11-2	-	TRBJ1-4	TRBD1	14	CASSRDRGREKLFF	TGTGCCAGCAGCCGGGACAGGGGGCGCGAAAAACTGTTTTTT
TRBV5-8	-	TRBJ1-2	-	18	CASSGGTQSPVTNYGYTF	TGTGCCAGCAGCGGCGGGACCCAAAGCCCCGTTACTAACTATGGCTACACCTTC
TRBV24-1	once	TRBJ2-5	-	15	CATSDPKGWQETQYF	TGTGCCACCAGTGATCCAAAGGGGTGGCAGGAGACCCAGTACTTC
TRBV19	-	TRBJ2-7	TRBD1	13	CASIGRQGDEQYF	TGTGCCAGTATAGGCCGTCAGGGGGACGAGCAGTACTTC
TRBV11-2	-	TRBJ1-3	-	15	CASSLTDISGNTIYF	TGTGCCAGCAGCTTAACAGACATCTCTGGAAACACCATATATTTT
TRBV21-1	-	TRBJ1-5	-	14	CASSVPGTVQPQHF	TGTGCCAGCAGCGTACCCGGGACAGTACAGCCCCAGCATTTT
TRBV2	-	TRBJ2-7	TRBD1	14	CARQGGPGGGEQYF	TGTGCCAGGCAAGGGGGCCCAGGAGGAGGCGAGCAGTACTTC
TRBV7-3	-	TRBJ1-1	-	13	CASSRGQNTEAFF	TGTGCCAGCAGCCGCGGCCAGAACACTGAAGCTTTCTTT
TRBV7-8	-	TRBJ2-1	TRBD2	17	CASSDIGGASGRGGEFF	TGTGCCAGCAGCGATATAGGGGGTGCTAGCGGGAGAGGAGGTGAGTTCTTC
TRBV28	-	TRBJ1-1	-	11	CASVRDTEAFF	TGTGCCAGCGTTCGGGACACTGAAGCTTTCTTT